The clone carrying this T cell receptor beta chain was counted once. This CDR3 has 14 residues. The germline V gene has CDR1 MNHEY and CDR2 SVGAGI. With 2 bases removed from V and 6 bases from J, the gap between germline ends came to 13 bases. These data belong to a study of blood T cell repertoires in COVID-19. At the level of the study: The United States, Italy and Spain were the sources of the acute and convalescent COVID-19 samples.

Per the study methods: Amplification from reference gene primers served as the basis for estimated nucleated cell counts. Clones were sequenced by immunoSEQ multiplex PCR, and TCRdb holds only the in-frame ones, with some missing. From that table come the V and J calls and clone size; the DNA was used to work out D and trimming. The sample has about 170,000 clones; approximately 84% are singletons. The rearrangement links TRBV6-5 to TRBJ1-1; the D gene is possibly TRBD1 (5 bases). The sequenced sample consisted of peripheral blood. This TCR derives from a man between 65 and 85 years old with active or convalescent COVID-19. The CDR3, as DNA: TGTGCCAGCAGTTACGGGGGGATCGGGTCTGAAGCTTTCTTT. It translates to CASSYGGIGSEAFF.